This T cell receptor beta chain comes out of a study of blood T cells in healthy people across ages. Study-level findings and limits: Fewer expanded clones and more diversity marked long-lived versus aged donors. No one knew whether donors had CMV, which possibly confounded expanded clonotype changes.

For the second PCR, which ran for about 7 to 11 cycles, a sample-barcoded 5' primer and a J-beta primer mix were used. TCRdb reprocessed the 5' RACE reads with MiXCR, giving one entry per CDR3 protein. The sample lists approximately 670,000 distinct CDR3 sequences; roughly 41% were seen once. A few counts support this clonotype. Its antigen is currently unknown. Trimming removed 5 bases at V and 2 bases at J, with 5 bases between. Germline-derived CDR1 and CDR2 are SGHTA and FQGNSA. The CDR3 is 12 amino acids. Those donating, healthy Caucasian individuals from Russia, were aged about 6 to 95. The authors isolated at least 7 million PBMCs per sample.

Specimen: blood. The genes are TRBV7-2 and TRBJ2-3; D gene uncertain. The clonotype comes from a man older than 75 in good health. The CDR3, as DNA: TGTGCCAGCAGCCACTACACAGATACGCAGTATTTT. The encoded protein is CASSHYTDTQYF.